These 16 T cell receptor beta chains share one sample of origin, sequenced in a study of shared clonotypes between healthy human individuals. CD45RO-negative, CCR7-selected cells formed the naive CD8 fraction, which excluded terminally differentiated effector memory CD45RA+ cells. Assay used: immunoSEQ multiplex PCR; TCRdb lists only in-frame clones, some missing. The data contain a few hundred thousand clones, just under 97% of them singletons. Sequenced material: naive CD8+ T cells sorted from blood. The receptors were sampled from a woman under 40 in good health.

The chain uses TRBV4-1 and TRBJ2-7; 10 nucleotides align to TRBD2. CDR3 length: 14 residues. V gave up 4 bases and J gave up 3 bases; unmatched junction bases: 3. CDR1 and CDR2 (germline): MGHRA, YSYEKL. CDR3 loop: CASSPLAGNYEQYF. The CDR3 nucleotides read TGCGCCAGCAGCCCACTAGCGGGAAACTACGAGCAGTACTTC.

CDR3 in DNA: TGTGCCAGCAGTTTATTGGACAGGGCGTGGGATTTTAGCAATCAGCCCCAGCATTTT. Encoded protein: CASSLLDRAWDFSNQPQHF. This rearrangement joins TRBV28 to TRBJ1-5, with 8 bases matching TRBD1. V lost 1 base, J lost 0 bases, and 11 bases stayed unmatched. The germline V gene encodes CDR1 MDHEN and CDR2 SYDVKM. This CDR3 region has 19 residues.

The chain employs TRBV6-1 and TRBJ2-4; D is ambiguous. Germline CDR1 is MNHNS and CDR2 is SASEGT. Trimming removed 4 bases at V and 0 bases at J, with 13 bases between. The CDR3 contains 16 residues. CDR3 DNA sequence: TGTGCCAGCAGTGCCAGTTTGAGGATAGCCAAAAACATTCAGTACTTC. As protein: CASSASLRIAKNIQYF.

This chain connects TRBV11-2 to TRBJ2-1; D possibly corresponds to TRBD1 (5 bases). CDR1 SGHAT and CDR2 FQNNGV come from the germline V gene. Trimming cost V 1 base and J 3 bases, with 13 bases left between them. The length of the CDR3 is 16 residues. In DNA form, the CDR3 reads TGTGCCAGCAGCTTAGGGGCAGGGCTTGGCTACAATGAGCAGTTCTTC. Its protein product is CASSLGAGLGYNEQFF. The entire variable domain, with the rest obtained from reference TRBV11-2 and TRBJ2-1, is as follows: EAGVAQSPRYKIIEKRQSVAFWCNPISGHATLYWYQQILGQGPKLLIQFQNNGVVDDSQLPKDRFSAERLKGVDSTLKIQPAKLEDSAVYLCASSLGAGLGYNEQFFGPGTRLTVL.

This clone was picked up one time. The genes are TRBV6-5 and TRBJ2-1, with 7 positions matching TRBD2. Trimming took 6 bases from V and 5 from J; bases not matched to a gene: 7. The CDR3 runs 14 residues. The V gene's germline CDR1 is MNHEY and CDR2 SVGAGI. The CDR3: CASRPQSGNNEQFF. For the CDR3, the DNA is TGTGCCAGCAGGCCCCAGAGCGGGAACAATGAGCAGTTCTTC.

The genes are TRBV19 and TRBJ1-5; D call uncertain. V shed 3 bases and J shed 0 bases, with 6 bases lying between them. The length of the CDR3 is 14 residues. CDR1 LNHDA and CDR2 SQIVND come from the germline V gene (reference sequence). In nucleotides, the CDR3 is TGTGCCAGTAGTATCTGGGGTAGCAATCAGCCCCAGCATTTT. As protein: CASSIWGSNQPQHF.

The rearrangement uses TRBV13 and TRBJ2-5; the D call may be TRBD1 or TRBD2 (6 bases each). This CDR3 region has 15 residues. CDR1 is PRHDT, CDR2 FYEKMQ, per germline (reference sequence). With 5 bases removed from V and 5 bases from J, the gap between germline ends came to 18 bases. The CDR3 spells CASSPLGEGGETQYF. DNA for the CDR3: TGTGCCAGCAGCCCCCTCGGGGAAGGGGGGGAGACCCAGTACTTC.

J is TRBJ2-7 and V is TRBV28; 11 nucleotides line up with TRBD2. The V and J ends lost 5 bases and 0 bases, in that order; junction bases with no gene match: 3. Germline lookup yields CDR1 MDHEN and CDR2 SYDVKM. The CDR3 totals 15 residues. DNA of the CDR3: TGTGCCAGCAGTCCGACTAGCGGGGCCTCCTACGAGCAGTACTTC. It specifies CASSPTSGASYEQYF.

V gene TRBV7-9 combines with J gene TRBJ2-1, with 7 bases matching TRBD2. V gave up 4 bases and J gave up 5 bases; unmatched junction bases: 5. This CDR3 contains 14 residues. Germline V CDR1 and CDR2: SEHNR, FQNEAQ (reference sequence). The CDR3 here is CASSSLAKDNEQFF. The CDR3 coding sequence is TGTGCCAGCAGCTCACTAGCGAAGGACAATGAGCAGTTCTTC.

Regarding this clone: Within the sample, other DNA sequences also encode this same CDR3. The V and J genes are TRBV27 and TRBJ2-7; D might be TRBD2 (6 bases). Germline CDR1 and CDR2: MNHEY and SMNVEV (reference sequence). Trimming cost V 4 bases and J 3 bases, with 7 bases left between them. CDR3 length: 12 residues. The CDR3 nucleotides read TGTGCCAGCAGTTCGCGGGGCTACGAGCAGTACTTC. It yields the protein CASSSRGYEQYF.

The CDR3 sequence: CASRTGGAGYNEQFF. The CDR3 DNA follows: TGTGCCAGCAGGACTGGAGGGGCTGGATACAATGAGCAGTTCTTC. This chain links TRBV7-2 with TRBJ2-1; TRBD2 is a possible D gene (6 bases). The germline V gene has CDR1 SGHTA and CDR2 FQGNSA. V lost 6 bases and J lost 4, with 16 bases in between. The CDR3 is 15 amino acids.

The chain joins TRBV9 to TRBJ2-2; D is unresolved. The V gene's germline CDR1 is SGDLS and CDR2 YYNGEE. CDR3 length equals 15 residues. Trimming removed 4 bases at V and 5 bases at J, with 15 bases between. Here the CDR3 reads CASSPPASGTGELFF. Written as DNA, the CDR3 is TGTGCCAGCAGCCCTCCCGCTAGTGGGACCGGGGAGCTGTTTTTT.

The chain employs TRBV2 and TRBJ1-2, with a tentative D call TRBD1 (5 bases). The germline gives CDR1 SNHLY, CDR2 FYNNEI. The CDR3 extends over 13 amino acids. V gave up 4 bases and J gave up 7 bases, with 13 bases separating them. The CDR3 sequence: CASSVTEGFGYTF. The CDR3 bases are TGTGCCAGCAGTGTTACGGAGGGGTTTGGCTACACCTTC.

This chain connects TRBV2 to TRBJ2-5; 8 bases agree with TRBD2. The CDR3 is 14 residues long. Germline CDR1 is SNHLY and CDR2 is FYNNEI. V dropped 4 bases and J dropped 2; count of bases not matched to a gene: 3. The CDR3 DNA follows: TGTGCCAGCAGTGCTGTAGCGGGGCAAGAGACCCAGTACTTC. It is translated as CASSAVAGQETQYF. The full variable domain, its missing parts supplied by reference TRBV2 and TRBJ2-5, is EPEVTQTPSHQVTQMGQEVILRCVPISNHLYFYWYRQILGQKVEFLVSFYNNEISEKSEIFDDQFSVERPDGSNFTLKIRSTKLEDSAMYFCASSAVAGQETQYFGPGTRLLVL.

Comment on this clone: Different DNA sequences within this sample yield the same CDR3. V usage is TRBV27 and J usage is TRBJ2-7, with TRBD2 matching over 13 bases. V lost 4 bases, J lost 4 bases, and 1 base stayed unmatched. CDR1 MNHEY and CDR2 SMNVEV come from the germline V gene (reference sequence). CDR3 length: 14 amino acids. DNA for the CDR3: TGTGCCAGCAGTTGGACTAGCGGGAGTTACGAGCAGTACTTC. Translating it yields CASSWTSGSYEQYF.

The J gene is TRBJ2-3, the V gene TRBV29-1; D possibly corresponds to TRBD2 (5 bases). Looked up from germline, CDR1 is SQVTM and CDR2 is ANQGSEA. CDR3 length equals 14 residues. Trimming stripped 3 bases from V and 0 bases from J, with 10 bases between. The CDR3 region is CSVDALASTDTQYF. CDR3 nucleotide sequence: TGCAGCGTTGACGCTCTAGCTAGCACAGATACGCAGTATTTT.